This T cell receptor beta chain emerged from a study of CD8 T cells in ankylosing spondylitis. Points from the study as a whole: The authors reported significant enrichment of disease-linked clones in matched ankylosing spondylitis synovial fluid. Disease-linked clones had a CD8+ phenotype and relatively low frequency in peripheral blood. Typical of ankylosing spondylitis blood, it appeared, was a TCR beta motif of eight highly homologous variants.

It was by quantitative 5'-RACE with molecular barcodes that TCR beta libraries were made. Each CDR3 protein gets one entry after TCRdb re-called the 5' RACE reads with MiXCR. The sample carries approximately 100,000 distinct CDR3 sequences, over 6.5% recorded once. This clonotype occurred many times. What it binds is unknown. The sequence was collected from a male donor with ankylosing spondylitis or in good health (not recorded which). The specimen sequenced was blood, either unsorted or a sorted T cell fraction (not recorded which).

Written as DNA, the CDR3 is TGTGCCAGCAGCCAAGGATATCTAGGCCACGAGCAGTACTTC. Its protein is CASSQGYLGHEQYF. The chain carries TRBV3-1 and TRBJ2-7; D is uncertain. Germline lookup yields CDR1 LGHDT and CDR2 YNNKEL (reference sequence). The length of the CDR3 is 14 residues. Trimming pared 1 base from V and 5 bases from J, leaving 12 bases between.